This is a list of T cell receptor beta chains from one sample in a study of OX40 agonist ivuxolimab in advanced cancers. Here immunoSEQ multiplex PCR was the method, and the copy in TCRdb shows in-frame clones only, minus some. The sample has 95,000 to 150,000 clones, about 94% seen once. Here the sequenced sample was CD4+ or CD8+ T cells sorted from blood, taken in a trial of the OX40 agonist ivuxolimab. Receptor source: an adult with an advanced solid tumor such as melanoma, head and neck, liver or kidney cancer. Both conserved end residues are part of each CDR3. A D gene is named only where the DNA matches it firmly. Expanded clones get a size class; other rows say once, few or many, or leave the size out.

j_gene: TRBJ2-5
v_gene: TRBV2
abundance: -
d_gene: -
CDR3nt: TGTGCCAGCAGCGATCTCCTACACCAGGGTTCGGGGACCCAGTACTTC
CDR3aa: CASSDLLHQGSGTQYF

j_gene: TRBJ1-3
v_gene: TRBV2
abundance: -
d_gene: -
CDR3nt: TGTGCCAGCAGTGGGAGGTGGCCCTCTGGAAACACCATATATTTT
CDR3aa: CASSGRWPSGNTIYF

j_gene: TRBJ2-7
v_gene: TRBV7-3
abundance: -
d_gene: TRBD2
CDR3nt: TGTGCCAGCAGCGCTGGACTAGCGGGAGTCCACGAGCAGTACTTC
CDR3aa: CASSAGLAGVHEQYF

j_gene: TRBJ1-4
v_gene: TRBV7-9
abundance: -
d_gene: -
CDR3nt: TGTGCCAGCAGCATCAGGGTTCAAACTAATGAAAAACTGTTTTTT
CDR3aa: CASSIRVQTNEKLFF

j_gene: TRBJ2-7
v_gene: TRBV19
abundance: -
d_gene: -
CDR3nt: TGTGCCAGTAGTATTGAGGCTACCTACGAGCAGTACTTC
CDR3aa: CASSIEATYEQYF

j_gene: TRBJ2-5
v_gene: TRBV2
abundance: -
d_gene: -
CDR3nt: TGTGCCAGCAGGTGGTCGATGCAAGAGACCCAGTACTTC
CDR3aa: CASRWSMQETQYF

j_gene: TRBJ1-4
v_gene: TRBV4-3
abundance: -
d_gene: -
CDR3nt: TGCGCCAGCAGCCGGGGTAGGGGAAGGGGGACTAATGAAAAACTGTTTTTT
CDR3aa: CASSRGRGRGTNEKLFF

j_gene: TRBJ2-1
v_gene: TRBV7-3
abundance: -
d_gene: TRBD1
CDR3nt: TGTGCCAGCAGCTTAGGACAGGGGGGCAATGAGCAGTTCTTC
CDR3aa: CASSLGQGGNEQFF

j_gene: TRBJ1-2
v_gene: TRBV7-3
abundance: -
d_gene: TRBD1
CDR3nt: TGTGCCAGCAGCTTATCCAGGGGGTCAATTGGCTATGGCTACACCTTC
CDR3aa: CASSLSRGSIGYGYTF

j_gene: TRBJ1-1
v_gene: TRBV7-2
abundance: once
d_gene: -
CDR3nt: TGTGCCAGCAGCCGCCAGTATGGAGGGGGCACTGAAGCTTTCTTT
CDR3aa: CASSRQYGGGTEAFF

j_gene: TRBJ2-2
v_gene: TRBV2
abundance: -
d_gene: TRBD2
CDR3nt: TGTGCCAGCAGAGACTATCTAGCGGGGTTCACCTACGCGAACACCGGGGAGCTGTTTTTT
CDR3aa: CASRDYLAGFTYANTGELFF

j_gene: TRBJ2-1
v_gene: TRBV27
abundance: -
d_gene: TRBD2
CDR3nt: TGTGCCAGCAGTCCTCTGGGCAGCGGGAGAGTCTATGAGCAGTTCTTC
CDR3aa: CASSPLGSGRVYEQFF

j_gene: TRBJ2-2
v_gene: TRBV7-6
abundance: once
d_gene: -
CDR3nt: TGTGCCAGCAGCCGGGTTGACGGGGAGCTGTTTTTT
CDR3aa: CASSRVDGELFF

j_gene: TRBJ2-2
v_gene: TRBV29-1
abundance: -
d_gene: -
CDR3nt: TGCAGCGCCGGGCCCCAGGGGGGGGAGCTGTTTTTT
CDR3aa: CSAGPQGGELFF

j_gene: TRBJ2-5
v_gene: TRBV6-6
abundance: once
d_gene: TRBD2
CDR3nt: TGTGCCAGCAGCGACCGGGCTAGCGGAGCCGTGCAGACCCAGTACTTC
CDR3aa: CASSDRASGAVQTQYF

j_gene: TRBJ1-5
v_gene: TRBV29-1
abundance: -
d_gene: TRBD1
CDR3nt: TGCAGCGTCCGACAGGGGGAGAGCAATCAGCCCCAGCATTTT
CDR3aa: CSVRQGESNQPQHF

j_gene: TRBJ2-7
v_gene: TRBV20-1
abundance: -
d_gene: -
CDR3nt: TGCAGTGCTACCAGGTCCTACGAGCAGTACTTC
CDR3aa: CSATRSYEQYF

j_gene: TRBJ2-3
v_gene: TRBV18
abundance: -
d_gene: TRBD2
CDR3nt: TGTGCCAGCTCGCCACAACGGACTTGGGAGGGTACGCAGTATTTT
CDR3aa: CASSPQRTWEGTQYF

j_gene: TRBJ1-1
v_gene: TRBV6-4
abundance: few
d_gene: -
CDR3nt: TGTGCCAGCAGTGACCCCGGTCGAAATGAAGCTTTCTTT
CDR3aa: CASSDPGRNEAFF

j_gene: TRBJ2-1
v_gene: TRBV2
abundance: -
d_gene: TRBD2
CDR3nt: TGTGCCAGCAGCAAGGGGGGACTAGCGGGATCTCCCTACAATGAGCAGTTCTTC
CDR3aa: CASSKGGLAGSPYNEQFF

j_gene: TRBJ1-2
v_gene: TRBV10-3
abundance: -
d_gene: TRBD1
CDR3nt: TGTGCCCCCCGGGACAGAAACTATGGCTACACCTTC
CDR3aa: CAPRDRNYGYTF

j_gene: TRBJ1-1
v_gene: TRBV6-5
abundance: -
d_gene: -
CDR3nt: TGTGCCAGCAGTTACTCGATACCGATGAACACTGAAGCTTTCTTT
CDR3aa: CASSYSIPMNTEAFF

j_gene: TRBJ2-6
v_gene: TRBV2
abundance: -
d_gene: TRBD1
CDR3nt: TGTGCCAGCACGCAGACAGGGGCTAGCTCTGGGGCCAGCGTCCTGACTTTC
CDR3aa: CASTQTGASSGASVLTF

j_gene: TRBJ2-1
v_gene: TRBV9
abundance: -
d_gene: TRBD2
CDR3nt: TGTGCCAGCAGCATGCCGGGACTACCCAATGAGCAGTTCTTC
CDR3aa: CASSMPGLPNEQFF

j_gene: TRBJ1-1
v_gene: TRBV6-5
abundance: -
d_gene: -
CDR3nt: TGTGCCAGCAGTTACTCGATCTTGGGGGGAAACACTGAAGCTTTCTTT
CDR3aa: CASSYSILGGNTEAFF

j_gene: TRBJ2-7
v_gene: TRBV6-6
abundance: -
d_gene: TRBD1
CDR3nt: TGTGCCAGCAGGTGGGGACAGTCCTACGAGCAGTACTTC
CDR3aa: CASRWGQSYEQYF

j_gene: TRBJ1-2
v_gene: TRBV28
abundance: -
d_gene: -
CDR3nt: TGTGCCAGCAGCCAAACCTTCACCCTGGGTATAACTAACTATGGCTACACCTTC
CDR3aa: CASSQTFTLGITNYGYTF

j_gene: TRBJ1-5
v_gene: TRBV7-3
abundance: -
d_gene: -
CDR3nt: TGTGCCAGCAGCTTAGTAGCGACAGCGTATAGCAATCAGCCCCAGCATTTT
CDR3aa: CASSLVATAYSNQPQHF

j_gene: TRBJ1-2
v_gene: TRBV6-1
abundance: few
d_gene: -
CDR3nt: TGTGCCAGCAGTGAATCCACGGGTCCTAACTATGGCTACACCTTC
CDR3aa: CASSESTGPNYGYTF

j_gene: TRBJ2-1
v_gene: TRBV28
abundance: -
d_gene: -
CDR3nt: TGTGCCAGCAGTCCCCAGGACGCGAGCTCCTACAATGAGCAGTTCTTC
CDR3aa: CASSPQDASSYNEQFF

j_gene: TRBJ1-4
v_gene: TRBV7-6
abundance: -
d_gene: TRBD1
CDR3nt: TGTGCCAGCACCCGAAGGGGGCAGGTTAATGAAAAACTGTTTTTT
CDR3aa: CASTRRGQVNEKLFF

j_gene: TRBJ2-3
v_gene: TRBV5-1
abundance: -
d_gene: -
CDR3nt: TGCGCCAGCAGCTTGGATCCGGGTAGGGCAGATACGCAGTATTTT
CDR3aa: CASSLDPGRADTQYF

j_gene: TRBJ2-7
v_gene: TRBV18
abundance: -
d_gene: TRBD1
CDR3nt: TGTGCCAGCTCACCAGACAGGGGGATCGCCTACGAGCAGTACTTC
CDR3aa: CASSPDRGIAYEQYF

j_gene: TRBJ2-7
v_gene: TRBV7-3
abundance: -
d_gene: TRBD1
CDR3nt: TGTGCCAGCAGCACTCGGACAGGCTACGAGCAGTACTTC
CDR3aa: CASSTRTGYEQYF

j_gene: TRBJ1-1
v_gene: TRBV6-1
abundance: -
d_gene: TRBD1
CDR3nt: TGTGCCAGCAACCCAGGGGGTGCTACTGAAGCTTTCTTT
CDR3aa: CASNPGGATEAFF

j_gene: TRBJ2-7
v_gene: TRBV5-1
abundance: -
d_gene: TRBD2
CDR3nt: TGCGCCAGCAGCTTGCGGGATCTAGCGGGAGTTAACGAGCAGTACTTC
CDR3aa: CASSLRDLAGVNEQYF

j_gene: TRBJ1-2
v_gene: TRBV6-5
abundance: -
d_gene: -
CDR3nt: TGTGCCAGCAGTTACGACCACGGCTATGGCTACACCTTC
CDR3aa: CASSYDHGYGYTF

j_gene: TRBJ1-2
v_gene: TRBV2
abundance: -
d_gene: TRBD1
CDR3nt: TGTGCCAGCAAACCGGACAGGGGGCGAAGAGGCTACACCTTC
CDR3aa: CASKPDRGRRGYTF

j_gene: TRBJ1-4
v_gene: TRBV7-9
abundance: -
d_gene: TRBD1
CDR3nt: TGTGCCAAACAGGGGGCAACTAATGAAAAACTGTTTTTT
CDR3aa: CAKQGATNEKLFF

j_gene: TRBJ1-3
v_gene: TRBV28
abundance: -
d_gene: -
CDR3nt: TGTGCCAGCAGTTTACTGAACACCATATATTTT
CDR3aa: CASSLLNTIYF

j_gene: TRBJ2-3
v_gene: TRBV19
abundance: -
d_gene: TRBD2
CDR3nt: TGTGCCAGTAGTATAGGGAGGCTAGCGGGAATCACAGATACGCAGTATTTT
CDR3aa: CASSIGRLAGITDTQYF